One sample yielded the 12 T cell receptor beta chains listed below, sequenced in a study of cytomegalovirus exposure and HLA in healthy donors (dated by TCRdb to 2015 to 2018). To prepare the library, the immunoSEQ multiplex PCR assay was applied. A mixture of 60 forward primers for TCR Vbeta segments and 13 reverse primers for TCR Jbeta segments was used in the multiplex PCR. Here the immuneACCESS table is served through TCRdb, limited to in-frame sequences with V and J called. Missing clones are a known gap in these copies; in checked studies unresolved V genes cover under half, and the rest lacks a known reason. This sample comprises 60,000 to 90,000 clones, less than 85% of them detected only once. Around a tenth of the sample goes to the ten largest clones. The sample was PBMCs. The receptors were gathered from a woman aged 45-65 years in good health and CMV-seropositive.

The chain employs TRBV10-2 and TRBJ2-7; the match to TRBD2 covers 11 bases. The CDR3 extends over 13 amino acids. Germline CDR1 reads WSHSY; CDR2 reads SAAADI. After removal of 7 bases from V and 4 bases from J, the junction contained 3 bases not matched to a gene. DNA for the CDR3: TGCGCCAGCAAAACTAGCGGGAGTTACGAGCAGTACTTC. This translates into CASKTSGSYEQYF.

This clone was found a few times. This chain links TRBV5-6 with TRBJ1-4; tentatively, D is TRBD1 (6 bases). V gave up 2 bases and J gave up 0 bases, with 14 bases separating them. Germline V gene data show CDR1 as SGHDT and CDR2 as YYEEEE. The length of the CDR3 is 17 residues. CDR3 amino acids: CASSFGTSFTTNEKLFF. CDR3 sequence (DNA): TGTGCCAGCAGCTTTGGGACAAGCTTTACAACTAATGAAAAACTGTTTTTT.

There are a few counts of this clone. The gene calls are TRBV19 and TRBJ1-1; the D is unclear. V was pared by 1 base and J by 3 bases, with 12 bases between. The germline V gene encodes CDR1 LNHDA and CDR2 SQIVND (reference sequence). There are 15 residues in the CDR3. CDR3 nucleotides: TGTGCCAGTAGTATAGTCTCCAGGTCGGACACTGAAGCTTTCTTT. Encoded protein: CASSIVSRSDTEAFF. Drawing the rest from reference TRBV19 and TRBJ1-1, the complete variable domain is DGGITQSPKYLFRKEGQNVTLSCEQNLNHDAMYWYRQDPGQGLRLIYYSQIVNDFQKGDIAEGYSVSREKKESFPLTVTSAQKNPTAFYLCASSIVSRSDTEAFFGQGTRLTVV.

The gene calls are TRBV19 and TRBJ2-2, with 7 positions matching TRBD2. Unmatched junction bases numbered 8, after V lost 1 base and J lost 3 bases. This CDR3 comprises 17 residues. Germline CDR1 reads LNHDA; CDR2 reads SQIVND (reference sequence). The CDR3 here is CASSIAGEAGYTGELFF. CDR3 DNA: TGTGCCAGTAGTATAGCGGGAGAAGCGGGGTACACCGGGGAGCTGTTTTTT.

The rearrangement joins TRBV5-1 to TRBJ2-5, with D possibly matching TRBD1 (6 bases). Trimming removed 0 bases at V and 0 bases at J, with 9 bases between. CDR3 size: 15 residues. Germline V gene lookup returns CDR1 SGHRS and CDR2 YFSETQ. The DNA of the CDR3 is TGCGCCAGCAGCTTGGTGGGACACCACCAAGAGACCCAGTACTTC. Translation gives CASSLVGHHQETQYF.

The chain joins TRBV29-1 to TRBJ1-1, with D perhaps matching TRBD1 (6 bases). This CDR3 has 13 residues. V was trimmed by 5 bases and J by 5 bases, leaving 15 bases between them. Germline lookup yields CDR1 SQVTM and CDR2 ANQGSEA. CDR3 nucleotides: TGCAGCGTTAAAGGACAGTTGGGGACTGAAGCTTTCTTT. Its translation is CSVKGQLGTEAFF. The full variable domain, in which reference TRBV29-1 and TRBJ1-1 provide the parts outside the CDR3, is SAVISQKPSRDICQRGTSLTIQCQVDSQVTMMFWYRQQPGQSLTLIATANQGSEATYESGFVIDKFPISRPNLTFSTLTVSNMSPEDSSIYLCSVKGQLGTEAFFGQGTRLTVV.

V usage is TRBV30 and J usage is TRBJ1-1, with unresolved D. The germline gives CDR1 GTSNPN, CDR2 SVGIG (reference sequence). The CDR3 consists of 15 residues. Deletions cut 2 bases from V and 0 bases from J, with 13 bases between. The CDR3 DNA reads TGTGCCTGGAGTACCGGGAGGTCGATGAACACTGAAGCTTTCTTT. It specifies CAWSTGRSMNTEAFF.

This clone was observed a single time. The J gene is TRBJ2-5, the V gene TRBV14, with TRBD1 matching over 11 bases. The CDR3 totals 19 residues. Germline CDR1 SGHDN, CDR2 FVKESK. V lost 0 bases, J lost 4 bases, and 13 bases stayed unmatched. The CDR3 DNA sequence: TGTGCCAGCAGCCAAGATTACATGTCGGGACAGGGGGTACGAGAGACCCAGTACTTC. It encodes CASSQDYMSGQGVRETQYF.

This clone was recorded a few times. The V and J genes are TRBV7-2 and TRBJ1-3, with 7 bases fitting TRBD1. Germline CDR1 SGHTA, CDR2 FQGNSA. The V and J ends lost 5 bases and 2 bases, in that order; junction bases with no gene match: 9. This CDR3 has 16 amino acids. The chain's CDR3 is CASSPTGQFTGNTIYF. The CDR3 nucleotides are TGTGCCAGCAGCCCCACGGGACAGTTTACTGGAAACACCATATATTTT.

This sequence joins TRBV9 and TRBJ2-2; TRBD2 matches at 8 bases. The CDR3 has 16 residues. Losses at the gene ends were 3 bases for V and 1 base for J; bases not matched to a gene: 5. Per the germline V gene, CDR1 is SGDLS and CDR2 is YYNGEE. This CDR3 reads CASSAQLAVNTGELFF. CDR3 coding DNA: TGTGCCAGCAGCGCGCAACTAGCGGTGAACACCGGGGAGCTGTTTTTT.

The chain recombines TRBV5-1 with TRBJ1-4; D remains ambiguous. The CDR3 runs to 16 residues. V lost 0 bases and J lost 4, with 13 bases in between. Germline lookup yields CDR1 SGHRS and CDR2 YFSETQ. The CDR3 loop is CASSLGTTSYNEKLFF. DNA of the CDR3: TGCGCCAGCAGCTTGGGCACTACCTCATATAATGAAAAACTGTTTTTT.

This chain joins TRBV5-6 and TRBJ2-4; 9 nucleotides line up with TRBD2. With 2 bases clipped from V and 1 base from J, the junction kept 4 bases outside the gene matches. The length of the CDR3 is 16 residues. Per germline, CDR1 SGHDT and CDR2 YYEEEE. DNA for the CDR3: TGTGCCAGCAGCTTTACTAGCGGGTCTGCCAAAAACATTCAGTACTTC. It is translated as CASSFTSGSAKNIQYF.